These 24 T cell receptor beta chains originate from one sample sequenced in a study of cytomegalovirus exposure and HLA in healthy donors. Primers: 60 Vbeta forward and 13 Jbeta reverse. TCRdb's copy holds only in-frame clones and misses some; the assay was immunoSEQ multiplex PCR. The table shows some 32,000 clones, with about 87% occurring only once. The specimen sequenced was PBMCs. The source of these receptors is a boy under 18 in good health and CMV-seronegative.

The V and J genes are TRBV7-2 and TRBJ2-7; D unclear. V lost 0 bases, J lost 4 bases, and 10 bases lay in between. The CDR3 length is 14 residues. Germline V CDR1 and CDR2: SGHTA, FQGNSA. This chain's CDR3 is CASSLASSAYEQYF. In nucleotides, the CDR3 is TGTGCCAGCAGCTTAGCATCTTCAGCGTACGAGCAGTACTTC. Drawing the rest from reference TRBV7-2 and TRBJ2-7, the complete variable domain is GAGVSQSPSNKVTEKGKDVELRCDPISGHTALYWYRQSLGQGLEFLIYFQGNSAPDKSGLPSDRFSAERTGGSVSTLTIQRTQQEDSAVYLCASSLASSAYEQYFGPGTRLTVT.

Only a few counts were recorded for this clone. The V call is TRBV6-5, the J call TRBJ1-2; D uncertain. The length of the CDR3 is 14 residues. CDR1 is MNHEY, CDR2 SVGAGI, per germline. V was clipped by 0 bases and J by 3 bases, with 8 bases between them. Here the CDR3 reads CASSYSRLDYGYTF. The DNA for the CDR3 is TGTGCCAGCAGTTACTCGAGACTTGACTATGGCTACACCTTC.

The chain recombines TRBV29-1 with TRBJ2-7, with D unclear. The CDR3 is 13 residues long. Germline CDR1 SQVTM, CDR2 ANQGSEA. The ends were cut back, 6 bases at V and 6 bases at J, with 18 bases in the middle. CDR3: CSVFRVEVGEQYF. Written as DNA, the CDR3 is TGCAGCGTGTTCAGAGTCGAGGTTGGCGAGCAGTACTTC.

The CDR3, as DNA: TGTGCCAGCAGCCAACAGGGCCAAGAGACCCAGTACTTC. This codes for CASSQQGQETQYF. The genes are TRBV7-9 and TRBJ2-5, with a weak D call TRBD1 (6 bases). Trimming pared 5 bases from V and 1 base from J, leaving 8 bases between. This CDR3 comprises 13 residues. The V gene's germline CDR1 is SEHNR and CDR2 FQNEAQ (reference sequence).

This chain uses TRBV27 with TRBJ1-1; TRBD1 matches at 7 bases. V gave up 4 bases and J gave up 5 bases; unmatched junction bases: 7. Germline V lookup: CDR1 MNHEY, CDR2 SMNVEV (reference sequence). The CDR3 extends over 14 amino acids. The CDR3, as DNA: TGTGCCAGCAGTTGGGGCAGGGGGGATACTGAAGCTTTCTTT. It translates to CASSWGRGDTEAFF.

The rearrangement links TRBV19 to TRBJ2-2, with 15 positions matching TRBD2. Germline assignment: CDR1 LNHDA and CDR2 SQIVND (reference sequence). After removal of 5 bases from V and 4 bases from J, the junction contained 5 bases not matched to a gene. The CDR3 is made up of 17 amino acids. CDR3 sequence reads: CASSGTSGGPGTGELFF. Written as DNA, the CDR3 is TGTGCCAGTAGTGGGACTAGCGGGGGGCCGGGCACCGGGGAGCTGTTTTTT.

The CDR3 sequence: CASGLWDRGPNEQFF. In DNA, the CDR3 is TGTGCTAGTGGCCTTTGGGACAGGGGGCCCAATGAGCAGTTCTTC. V gene TRBV12-5 combines with J gene TRBJ2-1, with 12 bases identical to TRBD1. This CDR3 spans 15 amino acids. Germline V gene data show CDR1 as LGHNT and CDR2 as FRNRAP. V lost 6 bases to trimming and J lost 6 bases; unmatched junction nucleotides: 6.

The chain links TRBV2 to TRBJ1-4; tentatively, D is TRBD1 (6 bases). Germline CDR1 SNHLY, CDR2 FYNNEI. The ends were cut back, 10 bases at V and 1 base at J, with 13 bases in the middle. The CDR3 is made up of 14 amino acids. CDR3 DNA: TGTGCCACCTCCAAGGGACAAACTAATGAAAAACTGTTTTTT. Protein sequence: CATSKGQTNEKLFF.

The V call is TRBV7-9, the J call TRBJ1-1; 7 bases line up with TRBD1. This CDR3 contains 14 residues. Per the germline V gene, CDR1 is SEHNR and CDR2 is FQNEAQ (reference sequence). V shed 5 bases and J 5 bases; nucleotides not matched to a gene: 8. CDR3 loop: CASSLQGVGTEAFF. The DNA of the CDR3 is TGTGCCAGCAGCCTCCAGGGGGTGGGTACTGAAGCTTTCTTT. The complete variable domain, with remaining parts taken from reference TRBV7-9 and TRBJ1-1, reads DTGVSQNPRHKITKRGQNVTFRCDPISEHNRLYWYRQTLGQGPEFLTYFQNEAQLEKSRLLSDRFSAERPKGSFSTLEIQRTEQGDSAMYLCASSLQGVGTEAFFGQGTRLTVV.

The V call is TRBV6-4, the J call TRBJ2-2; the match to TRBD1 covers 7 bases. Germline lookup yields CDR1 MRHNA and CDR2 SNTAGT. Trimming took 6 bases from V and 1 from J; bases not matched to a gene: 2. The CDR3 sequence is 14 residues long. CDR3 nucleotides: TGTGCCAGCAGAAGGACAGGGAACACCGGGGAGCTGTTTTTT. Its protein product is CASRRTGNTGELFF.

Turning to this clone: The junction and the germline gene differ at one end; a read error may be behind it. The chain joins TRBV5-1 to TRBJ1-3, with D perhaps TRBD1 (6 bases). The CDR3 is 13 residues long. Germline CDR1 and CDR2: SGHRS and YFSETQ. The CDR3 region has the DNA TGCGCCGGCAGCTTATACAGGGAAGACACCATATATTTT. It encodes CAGSLYREDTIYF.

This chain links TRBV2 with TRBJ1-6; D is uncertain. Trimming removed 2 bases from V and 10 bases from J, with 9 bases in between. The CDR3 extends over 13 amino acids. From germline, CDR1 is SNHLY and CDR2 FYNNEI. CDR3 sequence (DNA): TGTGCCAGCAGTGAAATCGAAGAGTCACCCCTCCACTTT. This encodes CASSEIEESPLHF.

This chain connects TRBV6-1 to TRBJ1-5; 7 bases agree with TRBD1. Germline V lookup: CDR1 MNHNS, CDR2 SASEGT. The J segment lost 4 bases and the V segment lost 6 bases, leaving 3 bases of the junction unmatched. The CDR3 extends over 13 amino acids. CDR3 sequence: CASRDRLNQPQHF. The DNA of the CDR3 is TGTGCCAGCAGGGACAGGCTGAATCAGCCCCAGCATTTT.

This chain joins TRBV5-1 and TRBJ2-1; D is perhaps TRBD2 (5 bases). Germline-derived CDR1 and CDR2 are SGHRS and YFSETQ. The CDR3 has 16 amino acids. Trimming cost V 3 bases and J 10 bases, with 23 bases left between them. The DNA for the CDR3 is TGCGCCAGCAGCTATATTGAATCCGGGAAGAACGTGGAGCAGTTCTTC. Translating it yields CASSYIESGKNVEQFF.

J is TRBJ1-1 and V is TRBV6-6; D remains unclear. Germline loops: CDR1 MNHNY, CDR2 SVGAGI (reference sequence). The CDR3 has 12 residues. Trimming left V 6 bases short and J 6 bases short, with 11 bases between. The CDR3 coding sequence is TGTGCCAGCAGCTCTAGGTTGGCTGAAGCTTTCTTT. Amino acids: CASSSRLAEAFF.

This clone has only a few counts. The V and J genes are TRBV4-1 and TRBJ1-2, with TRBD1 matching over 7 bases. This CDR3 is built from 16 residues. Germline values: CDR1 MGHRA, CDR2 YSYEKL. Trimming at V came to 0 bases and at J to 4 bases, leaving 8 bases not matched to a gene. CDR3 sequence (DNA): TGCGCCAGCAGCCAAGATCGTGGGACAGTCCCCTATGGCTACACCTTC. It codes for CASSQDRGTVPYGYTF.

This clone was counted a few times. The chain carries TRBV18 and TRBJ2-6, with 8 bases fitting TRBD1. With 1 base clipped from V and 1 base from J, the junction kept 3 bases outside the gene matches. CDR3 length equals 17 residues. Germline loops: CDR1 KGHSH, CDR2 LQKENI. DNA of the CDR3: TGTGCCAGCTCACCACGGACAGGGAGGTCTGGGGCCAACGTCCTGACTTTC. Encoded protein: CASSPRTGRSGANVLTF.

This chain uses TRBV4-1 with TRBJ2-5, with TRBD2 matching 15 bases. V lost 2 bases to trimming and J lost 6 bases; unmatched junction nucleotides: 7. The CDR3 is 17 residues long. The V gene's germline CDR1 is MGHRA and CDR2 YSYEKL. CDR3 in amino acids: CASSQWTSGGAIKTQYF. The CDR3 nucleotides are TGCGCCAGCAGCCAATGGACTAGCGGGGGGGCTATAAAGACCCAGTACTTC.

The gene calls are TRBV11-2 and TRBJ1-4; the D is unclear. Germline V gene sequence: CDR1 SGHAT, CDR2 FQNNGV. The CDR3 spans 16 residues. Trimming cost V 2 bases and J 8 bases, with 18 bases left between them. The CDR3 here is CASSLISGRPTEKLFF. The CDR3 DNA sequence: TGTGCCAGCAGCTTAATAAGTGGGAGACCTACGGAAAAACTGTTTTTT.

A word on this clone: A junction end diverges from the germline sequence, so it may reflect a read error. V usage is TRBV11-2 and J usage is TRBJ2-3; TRBD2 agrees at 8 bases. Looked up from germline, CDR1 is SGHAT and CDR2 is FQNNGV. This CDR3 contains 15 residues. The CDR3 DNA reads TGTGCCAGCAGAACCACTAGCGGAAGCACAGGTACGCAGTATTTT. Encoded protein: CASRTTSGSTGTQYF.

The chain couples TRBV7-9 to TRBJ2-1; the match to TRBD1 covers 11 bases. The CDR3 loop spans 17 amino acids. In germline, CDR1 is SEHNR, CDR2 FQNEAQ (reference sequence). V lost 5 bases, J lost 7 bases, and 13 bases stayed unmatched. The DNA for the CDR3 is TGTGCCAGCAGCCCATCGGACGGGACAGGGGGTCGGAATGAGCAGTTCTTC. Protein product: CASSPSDGTGGRNEQFF. The full variable domain, its missing parts supplied by reference TRBV7-9 and TRBJ2-1, is DTGVSQNPRHKITKRGQNVTFRCDPISEHNRLYWYRQTLGQGPEFLTYFQNEAQLEKSRLLSDRFSAERPKGSFSTLEIQRTEQGDSAMYLCASSPSDGTGGRNEQFFGPGTRLTVL.

This chain uses TRBV6-1 with TRBJ2-7; perhaps TRBD1 as D (6 bases). The CDR3 is made up of 14 amino acids. Per germline, CDR1 MNHNS and CDR2 SASEGT. V was clipped by 3 bases and J by 2 bases, with 11 bases between them. CDR3 DNA: TGTGCCAGCAGTGAGCTACAGGGCCCCTACGAGCAGTACTTC. It specifies CASSELQGPYEQYF.

The J gene is TRBJ2-5, the V gene TRBV11-2; a possible D gene is TRBD2 (7 bases). V was trimmed by 1 base and J by 0 bases, leaving 18 bases between them. The CDR3 has 18 amino acids. Germline V gene data show CDR1 as SGHAT and CDR2 as FQNNGV. The chain's CDR3 is CASSLGSGGRGYQETQYF. The CDR3 DNA reads TGTGCCAGCAGCTTAGGTTCTGGGGGGCGGGGGTACCAAGAGACCCAGTACTTC.

This clone has just one count. This chain connects TRBV28 to TRBJ2-5; D perhaps matches TRBD2 (6 bases). Near its end, the DNA agrees better with TRBJ2-7, so the J call may be wrong. CDR3 size: 13 residues. Germline loops: CDR1 MDHEN, CDR2 SYDVKM. The CDR3 DNA is TGTGCCGGGGCGGGGTTTGGACTCGGCGAGCAGTACTTC. Translated, it gives CAGAGFGLGEQYF.